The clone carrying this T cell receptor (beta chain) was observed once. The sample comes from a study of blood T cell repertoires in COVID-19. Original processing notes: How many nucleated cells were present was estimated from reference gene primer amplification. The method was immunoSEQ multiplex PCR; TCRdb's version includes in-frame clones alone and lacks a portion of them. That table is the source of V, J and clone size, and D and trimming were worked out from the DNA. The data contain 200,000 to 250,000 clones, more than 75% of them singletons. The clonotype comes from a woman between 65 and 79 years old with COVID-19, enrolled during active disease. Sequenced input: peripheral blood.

CDR3: CASSGRGRTSYNEQFF. The CDR3 DNA sequence: TGTGCCAGTAGTGGACGCGGGAGAACCTCCTACAATGAGCAGTTCTTC. V usage is TRBV19 and J usage is TRBJ2-1; 7 bases line up with TRBD2. Germline trimming cut 5 bases from V and 0 bases from J; bases unmatched to any gene: 7. CDR3 length: 16 amino acids. CDR1 and CDR2 from the germline V gene are LNHDA and SQIVND (reference sequence).